At least ten counts were recorded for the clone carrying this TCR beta chain. The germline gives CDR1 WNHNN, CDR2 SYGVQD (reference sequence). V was shortened by 0 bases and J by 10 bases, with 15 bases between the two germline ends. The CDR3 is 14 residues long. The sample belongs to a study of shared clonotypes between healthy human individuals. TCRdb keeps only in-frame clones here, not all; method: immunoSEQ multiplex PCR. The data contain 98,000 or so clones, 68% of them seen just once; the ten biggest clones take up roughly a quarter. The chain couples TRBV10-1 to TRBJ1-1; D call uncertain. This TCR was recovered from a woman aged 30 to 39 in good health. Specimen: memory CD8+ T cells sorted from blood. The subset is: CD45RO+ cells pooled with CCR7-negative TemRA cells. For the CDR3, the DNA is TGCGCCAGCAGTGAGTCGATAGAGTCTTCGGGAGCTTTCTTT. Translated: CASSESIESSGAFF.